The clone carrying this T cell receptor beta chain was counted only a few times. One end of the junction fails to match germline, which may point to a read error. In the original analysis: Amplification of reference gene primers was used by the study to estimate nucleated cell counts. Sequenced by immunoSEQ multiplex PCR; TCRdb stores in-frame clones only, minus some. That table furnishes V, J and clone size, whereas the DNA furnished D and trimming. This table has fewer than 200,000 clones, 80% to 90% appearing once. The CDR3 spans 12 residues. Germline CDR1 is SGHDT and CDR2 is YYEEEE. Assignments of participants to cohorts depended upon their own reported clinical history. The data were taken from a study of blood T cell repertoires in COVID-19. Study information: Some COVID-19 samples were acute and others convalescent; all came from the United States, Italy and Spain. Nucleic acid was either cDNA or gDNA, and it came from T cells, B-cell-depleted T cells, or PBMCs.

The genes are TRBV5-6 and TRBJ2-1; D is perhaps TRBD2 (7 bases). Sequencing input: PBMCs or T cells enriched from blood (not recorded which). The sequence was obtained from a woman aged 50 to 65 in a cohort exposed to, infected with or recovered from COVID-19 (not recorded which). The CDR3 loop is CASSLEGGPFVF. Written as DNA, the CDR3 is TGTGCCAGCAGCCTGGAGGGGGGGCCCTTTGTCTTC.